Only one count was recorded for the clone carrying this T cell receptor (beta chain). Its antigen is currently unknown. This specimen comes from a study of T cells in Graves' hyperthyroidism and ophthalmopathy. Study-wide context: Peripheral blood collection took place at initial diagnosis, before any treatment.

Amplification targeted TCR beta CDR3 regions from RNA transcripts. An initial round of RT-PCR targeting the TCR CDR3 relied on the HTBI primer set. TCRdb re-called the multiplex PCR reads with MiXCR, one entry per CDR3 protein. This sample has around 480,000 distinct CDR3 sequences; approximately 14% occur once, and the top ten carry around a sixth. Regarding the study as a whole: Researchers found most expanded thyroid clonotypes above 0.001 in blood as well.

Hyperthyroidism had been newly diagnosed in patients aged 18 to 65, and its duration was under 2 months. Diagnostic assessment was based on clinical symptoms, serum thyroxine and TRAb, thyroid ultrasound and orbital computed tomography. V was pared by 0 bases and J by 6 bases, with 6 bases of the junction left unmatched. The CDR3 covers 16 residues. Germline lookup yields CDR1 SGHAT and CDR2 FQNNGV. This clonotype was obtained from a woman aged 18 to 35 with Graves' hyperthyroidism. Material: blood. The J gene is TRBJ1-2, the V gene TRBV11-2; TRBD1 agrees at 11 bases. The CDR3 is CASSLDARDRGDGYTF. The CDR3 nucleotides read TGTGCCAGCAGCTTAGACGCCCGGGACAGGGGGGATGGCTACACCTTC.